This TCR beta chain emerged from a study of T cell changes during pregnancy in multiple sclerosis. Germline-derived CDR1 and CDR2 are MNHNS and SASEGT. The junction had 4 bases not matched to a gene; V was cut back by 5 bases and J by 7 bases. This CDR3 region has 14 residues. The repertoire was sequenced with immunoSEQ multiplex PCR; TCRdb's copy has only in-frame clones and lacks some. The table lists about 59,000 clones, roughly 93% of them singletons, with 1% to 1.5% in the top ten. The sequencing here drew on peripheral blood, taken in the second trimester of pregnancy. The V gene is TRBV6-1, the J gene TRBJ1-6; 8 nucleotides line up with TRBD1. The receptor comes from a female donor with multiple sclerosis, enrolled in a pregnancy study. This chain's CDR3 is CASSTTGVNSPLHF. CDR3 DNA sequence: TGTGCCAGCAGTACGACAGGGGTGAATTCACCCCTCCACTTT.